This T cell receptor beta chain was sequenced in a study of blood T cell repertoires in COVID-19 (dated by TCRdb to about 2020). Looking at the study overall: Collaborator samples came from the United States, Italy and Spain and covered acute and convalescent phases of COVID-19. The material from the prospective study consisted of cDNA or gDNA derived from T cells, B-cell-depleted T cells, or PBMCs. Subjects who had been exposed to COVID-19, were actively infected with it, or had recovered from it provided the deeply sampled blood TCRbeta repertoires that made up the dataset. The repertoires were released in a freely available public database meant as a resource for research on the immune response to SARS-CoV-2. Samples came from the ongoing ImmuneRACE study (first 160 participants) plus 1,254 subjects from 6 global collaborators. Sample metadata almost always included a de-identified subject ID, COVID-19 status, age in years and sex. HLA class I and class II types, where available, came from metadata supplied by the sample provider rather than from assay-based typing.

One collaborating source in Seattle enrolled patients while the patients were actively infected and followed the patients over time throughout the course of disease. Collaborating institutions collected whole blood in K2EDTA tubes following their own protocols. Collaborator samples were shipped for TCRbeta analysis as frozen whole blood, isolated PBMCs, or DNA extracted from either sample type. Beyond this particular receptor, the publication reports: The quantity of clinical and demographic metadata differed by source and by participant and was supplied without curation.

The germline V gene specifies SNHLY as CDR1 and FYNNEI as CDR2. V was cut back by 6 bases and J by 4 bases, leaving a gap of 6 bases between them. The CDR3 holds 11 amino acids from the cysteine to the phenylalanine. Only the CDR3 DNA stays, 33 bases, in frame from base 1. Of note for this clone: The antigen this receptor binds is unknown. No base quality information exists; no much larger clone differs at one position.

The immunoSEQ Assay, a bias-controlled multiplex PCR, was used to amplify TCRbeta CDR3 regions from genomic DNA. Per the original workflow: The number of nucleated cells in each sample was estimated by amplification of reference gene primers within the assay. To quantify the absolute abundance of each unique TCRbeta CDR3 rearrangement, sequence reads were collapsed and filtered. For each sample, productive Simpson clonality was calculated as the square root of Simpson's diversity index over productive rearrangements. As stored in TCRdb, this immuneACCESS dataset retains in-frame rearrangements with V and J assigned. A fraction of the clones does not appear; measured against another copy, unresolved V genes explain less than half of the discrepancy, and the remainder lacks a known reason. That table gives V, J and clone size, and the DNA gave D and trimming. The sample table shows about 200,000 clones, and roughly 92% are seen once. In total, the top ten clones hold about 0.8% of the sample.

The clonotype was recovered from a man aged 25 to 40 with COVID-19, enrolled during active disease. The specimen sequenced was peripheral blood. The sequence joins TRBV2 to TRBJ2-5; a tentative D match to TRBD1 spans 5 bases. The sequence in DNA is TGTGCCAGCAGGGGGCTAGAGACCCAGTACTTC. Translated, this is CASRGLETQYF.